The 23 T cell receptor beta chains below were found in one sample sequenced in a study of blood T cell repertoires in COVID-19. Repertoires were generated with immunoSEQ multiplex PCR, while TCRdb's copy carries only in-frame clones and drops some. Of some 200,000 clones in the sample, around 84% are singletons; the top ten hold approximately 15%. The sample consisted of peripheral blood. These receptors were obtained from a man aged 25-40 years with active or convalescent COVID-19.

The chain uses TRBV4-3 and TRBJ2-1; D perhaps matches TRBD2 (5 bases). V lost 0 bases and J 4 bases, leaving 10 bases between the germline ends. The CDR3 consists of 15 residues. Germline CDR1 LGHNA, CDR2 YSLEER. CDR3 amino acids: CASSQDTGTYNEQFF. The CDR3 region has the DNA TGCGCCAGCAGCCAAGATACGGGAACTTACAATGAGCAGTTCTTC.

For this clone: Other DNA sequences within the sample encode an identical CDR3. V gene TRBV12-3 or TRBV12-4 combines with J gene TRBJ2-7; TRBD2 is a possible D gene (5 bases). The CDR3 is 12 residues long. V was pared by 5 bases and J by 0 bases, with 5 bases between. The CDR3 DNA sequence: TGTGCCAGCAGTCGGGGCTCCTACGAGCAGTACTTC. Its translation is CASSRGSYEQYF.

The chain joins TRBV7-6 to TRBJ1-4, with 10 bases matching TRBD1. After removal of 2 bases from V and 7 bases from J, the junction contained 10 bases not matched to a gene. The CDR3 has 17 amino acids. Germline CDR1 SGHVS, CDR2 FNYEAQ. CDR3 sequence (DNA): TGTGCCAGCAGCTTATCGGGACAGGGGTTATCCGTTGAAAAACTGTTTTTT. Translated: CASSLSGQGLSVEKLFF.

This sequence joins TRBV7-2 and TRBJ2-5; 10 bases align to TRBD2. The CDR3 consists of 16 residues. CDR1 and CDR2 (germline): SGHTA, FQGNSA. The ends lost 4 bases at V and 5 bases at J; junction bases unmatched: 10. The DNA of the CDR3 is TGTGCCAGCAGCTCGTCCTCTAGCGGGAGCTGGGAGACCCAGTACTTC. Protein: CASSSSSSGSWETQYF.

The chain couples TRBV12-5 to TRBJ2-4; 11 bases line up with TRBD2. CDR3 length: 19 amino acids. In germline, CDR1 is LGHNT, CDR2 FRNRAP. The junction had 15 bases not matched to a gene; V was cut back by 2 bases and J by 6 bases. The CDR3, as DNA: TGTGCTAGTGGTTTGCCCAAGGGACTAGCGGTAGATAGGGGAAACATTCAGTACTTC. Amino acids: CASGLPKGLAVDRGNIQYF.

This clone was picked up a small number of times. The chain joins TRBV9 to TRBJ1-2; 10 nucleotides align to TRBD1. With V trimmed by 4 bases and J by 4 bases, 13 bases remained unmatched. The CDR3 has 17 residues. The germline gives CDR1 SGDLS, CDR2 YYNGEE. This CDR3 reads CASSSSRGTGVVYGYTF. CDR3 bases: TGTGCCAGCAGCTCCTCGAGGGGGACAGGGGTCGTCTATGGCTACACCTTC.

The V call is TRBV6-6, the J call TRBJ1-2; the match to TRBD1 covers 9 bases. This CDR3 comprises 14 residues. V dropped 5 bases and J dropped 5; count of bases not matched to a gene: 6. Germline CDR1 and CDR2: MNHNY and SVGAGI (reference sequence). CDR3 nucleotide sequence: TGTGCCAGCAGTCCGGGACAGGGATCTTATGGCTACACCTTC. Its protein product is CASSPGQGSYGYTF.

The gene calls are TRBV9 and TRBJ2-1; TRBD1 matches at 8 bases. The CDR3 covers 15 residues. With V trimmed by 4 bases and J by 6 bases, 9 bases remained unmatched. Per germline, CDR1 SGDLS and CDR2 YYNGEE. The CDR3 region is CASSSAGTGANEQFF. Written as DNA, the CDR3 is TGTGCCAGCAGCTCGGCCGGGACAGGCGCCAATGAGCAGTTCTTC.

The rearrangement uses TRBV9 and TRBJ1-5, with TRBD1 as a possible D gene (6 bases). V dropped 2 bases and J dropped 1 base, with 13 bases sitting between them. The CDR3 spans 16 residues. Germline V gene lookup returns CDR1 SGDLS and CDR2 YYNGEE. The CDR3 is CASSVVGTLSNQPQHF. Written as DNA, the CDR3 is TGTGCCAGCAGCGTCGTCGGGACACTAAGCAATCAGCCCCAGCATTTT.

CDR3: CASSLGQGAGGYTF. DNA of the CDR3: TGTGCCAGCAGCTTAGGCCAGGGGGCGGGTGGCTACACCTTC. The genes are TRBV7-2 and TRBJ1-2, with 8 positions matching TRBD1. CDR1 is SGHTA, CDR2 FQGNSA, per germline. CDR3 length: 14 amino acids. After removal of 1 base from V and 7 bases from J, the junction contained 5 bases not matched to a gene.

The chain employs TRBV7-9 and TRBJ1-1; 7 nucleotides align to TRBD1. Germline CDR1 SEHNR, CDR2 FQNEAQ (reference sequence). V lost 5 bases to trimming and J lost 6 bases; unmatched junction nucleotides: 12. The CDR3 consists of 15 residues. The CDR3 DNA reads TGTGCCAGCAGCCCATTCAGGCAGGGGGTGGCTGAAGCTTTCTTT. This gives the protein CASSPFRQGVAEAFF.

The chain combines TRBV6-6 with TRBJ1-1; 7 positions agree with TRBD1. Germline V lookup: CDR1 MNHNY, CDR2 SVGAGI (reference sequence). Trimming took 5 bases from V and 3 from J; bases not matched to a gene: 6. This CDR3 is 14 amino acids long. CDR3: CASSRQGMDTEAFF. DNA of the CDR3: TGTGCCAGCAGTCGACAGGGAATGGACACTGAAGCTTTCTTT.

This clone was seen a few times. The chain links TRBV5-8 to TRBJ1-1; D is ambiguous. Trimming took 1 base from V and 8 from J, leaving 9 bases between them. The CDR3 consists of 12 residues. Germline-derived CDR1 and CDR2 are SGHTS and YDEGEE. This CDR3 is CASSLTGWEAFF. Written as DNA, the CDR3 is TGTGCCAGCAGCTTGACCGGGTGGGAAGCTTTCTTT.

The V and J genes are TRBV29-1 and TRBJ1-1; D not resolved. Germline lookup yields CDR1 SQVTM and CDR2 ANQGSEA. Trimming removed 2 bases at V and 0 bases at J, with 7 bases between. This CDR3 is 13 amino acids long. CDR3 bases: TGCAGCGTTGAACCCCTATTGAACACTGAAGCTTTCTTT. It specifies CSVEPLLNTEAFF. The full variable domain, with the rest looked up from reference TRBV29-1 and TRBJ1-1, is SAVISQKPSRDICQRGTSLTIQCQVDSQVTMMFWYRQQPGQSLTLIATANQGSEATYESGFVIDKFPISRPNLTFSTLTVSNMSPEDSSIYLCSVEPLLNTEAFFGQGTRLTVV.

Points on this clone: The junction does not match germline at one end; this may be a read error. The chain combines TRBV7-3 with TRBJ2-1; D is undetermined. Per the germline V gene, CDR1 is SGHTA and CDR2 is FQGTGA. The CDR3 has 11 residues. DNA for the CDR3: TGTGCCAGCAGCTCCGACAATGAGCAGTTCTTC. This sequence encodes CASSSDNEQFF.

With regard to this clone: This specimen includes other DNA sequences encoding the same CDR3. The J gene is TRBJ1-5, the V gene TRBV6-6; the match to TRBD1 covers 11 bases. V was pared by 5 bases and J by 7 bases, with 4 bases of the junction left unmatched. The CDR3 has 14 residues. The germline CDR1 and CDR2 sequences are MNHNY and SVGAGI (reference sequence). In DNA, the CDR3 is TGTGCCAGCAGTGGACAGGGGGCTCGACAGCCCCAGCATTTT. The encoded protein is CASSGQGARQPQHF.

The genes are TRBV3-1 (or the pseudogene TRBV3-2) and TRBJ2-2; 9 nucleotides match TRBD1. This CDR3 contains 16 residues. CDR1 and CDR2 (germline): LGHDT, YNNKEL (reference sequence). J was trimmed by 2 bases and V by 4 bases; bases with no gene match: 5. This CDR3 reads CASSPGTGPNTGELFF. In DNA, the CDR3 is TGTGCCAGCAGCCCCGGGACAGGGCCTAACACCGGGGAGCTGTTTTTT.

J is TRBJ2-7 and V is TRBV18; TRBD2 matches 7 bases. V lost 1 base to trimming and J lost 6 bases; unmatched junction nucleotides: 9. The CDR3 has 15 amino acids. CDR1 is KGHSH and CDR2 is LQKENI in the germline V gene. CDR3 protein: CASSPRAGEMREQYV. In nucleotides, the CDR3 is TGTGCCAGCTCACCACGTGCGGGGGAGATGCGCGAGCAGTACGTC.

J is TRBJ1-1 and V is TRBV13; 10 nucleotides match TRBD1. The CDR3 sequence is 17 residues long. Trimming cost V 0 bases and J 4 bases; bases outside gene matches: 8. Germline V CDR1 and CDR2: PRHDT, FYEKMQ (reference sequence). The CDR3 protein is CASSLGRRQGAVTEAFF. The CDR3 nucleotides read TGTGCCAGCAGCTTAGGGCGGAGACAGGGGGCGGTCACTGAAGCTTTCTTT.

The V and J genes are TRBV10-3 and TRBJ1-1, with D tentatively TRBD1 (5 bases). This CDR3 region has 16 residues. Trimming pared 0 bases from V and 3 bases from J, leaving 14 bases between. The germline V gene encodes CDR1 ENHRY and CDR2 SYGVKD. The CDR3 DNA follows: TGTGCCATCAGTGAGTCTCGGAGTGGCAGGGACACTGAAGCTTTCTTT. This gives the protein CAISESRSGRDTEAFF.

The rearrangement joins TRBV27 to TRBJ2-2; TRBD2 matches at 7 bases. V dropped 2 bases and J dropped 6; count of bases not matched to a gene: 12. Germline CDR1 is MNHEY and CDR2 is SMNVEV (reference sequence). The CDR3 extends over 17 amino acids. The CDR3 sequence is CASSLRLAANGPGELFF. The CDR3 DNA follows: TGTGCCAGCAGTTTAAGGCTAGCGGCGAACGGCCCCGGGGAGCTGTTTTTT.

The chain couples TRBV19 to TRBJ1-5; 9 bases agree with TRBD1. The germline V gene has CDR1 LNHDA and CDR2 SQIVND (reference sequence). The CDR3 runs to 14 residues. J lost 5 bases, V lost 6 bases, and 5 bases had no gene match. CDR3 in DNA: TGTGCCAGTAGACTGGGACAGGGTTATCAGCCCCAGCATTTT. Translating it yields CASRLGQGYQPQHF. The full variable domain, completed using reference TRBV19 and TRBJ1-5, is DGGITQSPKYLFRKEGQNVTLSCEQNLNHDAMYWYRQDPGQGLRLIYYSQIVNDFQKGDIAEGYSVSREKKESFPLTVTSAQKNPTAFYLCASRLGQGYQPQHFGDGTRLSIL.

Written as DNA, the CDR3 is TGTGCCAGCAGCTTATCAACAGATACGCAGTATTTT. Its translation is CASSLSTDTQYF. The chain has TRBV7-2 and TRBJ2-3; D remains unclear. The CDR3 runs to 12 residues. In germline, CDR1 is SGHTA, CDR2 FQGNSA. The V gene lost 2 bases and the J gene lost 3 bases, with 3 bases spanning the gap.